This entry lists 18 T cell receptor beta chains sequenced from one sample in a study of post-analysis software for immune sequencing data. Study results and caveats: Five or six TRBV segments (TRBV5-6, TRBV5-1 and TRBV20-1 among them) occurred more frequently in patients than in controls.

Their target antigens are unknown. Carried by the TCR beta cDNA libraries were unique molecular identifiers. Via MiXCR, TCRdb re-called the PCR reads, giving one row per CDR3 protein. The table includes about 500,000 distinct CDR3 sequences, roughly 45% detected once. Sequenced: blood. Receptor source: a girl aged 5-17 years with multiple sclerosis.

The sample holds a few counts of this clonotype. The V gene is TRBV7-3, the J gene TRBJ2-5; the D is unclear. Germline V gives CDR1 SGHTA, CDR2 FQGTGA. V was clipped by 5 bases and J by 5 bases, with 12 bases between them. The CDR3 loop spans 13 amino acids. The DNA of the CDR3 is TGTGCCAGCAGCCCTAGACATAGGGAGACCCAGTACTTC. This gives the protein CASSPRHRETQYF. Full variable domain (missing parts from reference TRBV7-3 and TRBJ2-5): GAGVSQTPSNKVTEKGKYVELRCDPISGHTALYWYRQSLGQGPEFLIYFQGTGAADDSGLPNDRFFAVRPEGSVSTLKIQRTERGDSAVYLCASSPRHRETQYFGPGTRLLVL.

The chain is built from TRBV7-2 and TRBJ2-2, with a weak D call TRBD2 (5 bases). This CDR3 spans 16 amino acids. Trimming stripped 2 bases from V and 5 bases from J, with 15 bases between. Germline CDR1 and CDR2: SGHTA and FQGNSA. The CDR3 spells CASSLRLWLQTGELFF. The CDR3 coding sequence is TGTGCCAGCAGCTTACGACTATGGCTCCAGACCGGGGAGCTGTTTTTT.

The rearrangement links TRBV5-5 to TRBJ1-2; D not certain. V gave up 0 bases and J gave up 4 bases, with 7 bases separating them. This CDR3 has 13 residues. The germline gives CDR1 SGHKS, CDR2 YYEKEE (reference sequence). CDR3 bases: TGTGCCAGCAGCTTGGCCCAGACCTATGGCTACACCTTC. Residues: CASSLAQTYGYTF.

J is TRBJ2-7 and V is TRBV12-3 or TRBV12-4; 14 bases are shared with TRBD2. V gave up 6 bases and J gave up 1 base; unmatched junction bases: 11. There are 18 residues in the CDR3. CDR3 sequence: CASSGTSGSRGISYEQYF. The CDR3 nucleotides read TGTGCCAGCAGCGGGACTAGCGGGAGTAGGGGTATATCCTACGAGCAGTACTTC.

This clonotype came up a few times. The rearrangement uses TRBV28 and TRBJ2-1, with no clear D. Trimming pared 6 bases from V and 8 bases from J, leaving 8 bases between. Germline V gives CDR1 MDHEN, CDR2 SYDVKM. The CDR3 runs 11 residues. The CDR3 nucleotides are TGTGCCAGCAGCCCCCGAGATGAGCAGTTCTTC. It encodes CASSPRDEQFF.

The chain has TRBV20-1 and TRBJ1-2; a possible D gene is TRBD1 (5 bases). Germline-derived CDR1 and CDR2 are DFQATT and SNEGSKA (reference sequence). The CDR3 loop spans 16 amino acids. Trimming cost V 1 base and J 0 bases, with 15 bases left between them. Here the CDR3 reads CSARAPTGRANYGYTF. In DNA form, the CDR3 reads TGCAGTGCTAGAGCCCCAACGGGGCGGGCTAACTATGGCTACACCTTC.

The table lists this clonotype with a few counts. This chain uses TRBV20-1 with TRBJ2-4; tentatively, D is TRBD2 (5 bases). Germline CDR1 reads DFQATT; CDR2 reads SNEGSKA (reference sequence). Trimming removed 5 bases from V and 1 base from J, with 9 bases in between. This CDR3 is built from 13 residues. The DNA of the CDR3 is TGCAGTGCTCGGGGATTGGCCAAAAACATTCAGTACTTC. It translates to CSARGLAKNIQYF.

As to this clonotype: The junction departs from germline at one end; a sequencing error may be responsible. This chain connects TRBV6-1 to TRBJ2-3; 8 positions match TRBD2. CDR3 length: 15 residues. Germline assignment: CDR1 MNHNS and CDR2 SASEGT. The CDR3 reads CVSKGRAGVGDTQYF. CDR3 DNA: TGTGTCAGCAAGGGGAGAGCGGGAGTGGGCGATACGCAGTATTTT.

The chain carries TRBV28 and TRBJ2-7, with a weak D call TRBD2 (5 bases). Germline V CDR1 and CDR2: MDHEN, SYDVKM. Between the trimmed V and J ends, which lost 7 bases and 5 bases, there was a span of 15 bases. This CDR3 has 13 residues. The CDR3 DNA reads as TGTGCCAGCAAAACATACATCGGGGACGAGCAGTACTTC. Its translation is CASKTYIGDEQYF.

This clonotype was observed a few times. The chain carries TRBV5-1 and TRBJ2-7; a possible D gene is TRBD1 (5 bases). The V end lost 2 bases, the J end lost 5 bases, and 11 bases lay between the germline ends. The CDR3 covers 13 residues. CDR1 and CDR2 from the germline V gene are SGHRS and YFSETQ. The CDR3 here is CASSFGHPDEQYF. The CDR3 region has the DNA TGCGCCAGCAGCTTCGGACATCCGGACGAGCAGTACTTC.

This chain links TRBV4-3 with TRBJ2-6; a weak D match, TRBD1 (6 bases). The CDR3 covers 18 residues. Trimming shortened V by 2 bases and J by 0 bases, and 14 bases separated the two germline ends. Germline values: CDR1 LGHNA, CDR2 YSLEER. This chain's CDR3 is CASSQRRTAVSGANVLTF. CDR3 in DNA: TGCGCCAGCAGCCAACGCCGGACAGCCGTCTCTGGGGCCAACGTCCTGACTTTC.

The chain combines TRBV20-1 with TRBJ2-4; TRBD2 agrees at 8 bases. The J call may be incorrect, as the DNA end agrees better with TRBJ2-5. There are 13 residues in the CDR3. CDR1 and CDR2 (germline): DFQATT, SNEGSKA (reference sequence). CDR3 loop: CSAKSGRLETQYF. CDR3 sequence (DNA): TGCAGTGCAAAAAGCGGGAGACTGGAGACCCAGTACTTC.

The CDR3, as DNA: TGCGCCAGCAGCCAAGATCAGGTGGGAGCGATTCCCCCAGATACGCAGTATTTT. It yields the protein CASSQDQVGAIPPDTQYF. This chain uses TRBV4-3 with TRBJ2-3; D perhaps matches TRBD2 (5 bases). The CDR3 is 18 amino acids. V lost 0 bases and J 4 bases, leaving 20 bases between the germline ends. Germline V lookup: CDR1 LGHNA, CDR2 YSLEER.

The J gene is TRBJ1-2, the V gene TRBV7-9; no definite D call. The CDR3 sequence is 14 residues long. Germline V gene data show CDR1 as SEHNR and CDR2 as FQNEAQ (reference sequence). V lost 2 bases and J 0 bases, leaving 7 bases between the germline ends. The CDR3 is CASSLHGANYGYTF. In DNA form, the CDR3 reads TGTGCCAGCAGCTTACACGGAGCTAACTATGGCTACACCTTC.

This clonotype was detected only a few times. The chain uses TRBV12-3 or TRBV12-4 and TRBJ2-3; 7 bases map to TRBD2. The CDR3 has 15 residues. J was trimmed by 4 bases and V by 3 bases; bases with no gene match: 7. The CDR3 nucleotides are TGTGCCAGCAGTTTGGGAGCGGGGTACCCAGATACGCAGTATTTT. It codes for CASSLGAGYPDTQYF.

The V and J genes are TRBV10-3 and TRBJ2-1; the D gene is possibly TRBD2 (6 bases). V was cut by 7 bases and J by 9 bases, with 19 bases left in between. The V gene's germline CDR1 is ENHRY and CDR2 SYGVKD. The CDR3 contains 14 residues. The CDR3 bases are TGTGCCATCACCCCAGCTAGCGAGTTCGGTGAGCAGTTCTTC. Amino acid sequence: CAITPASEFGEQFF.

The chain combines TRBV11-2 with TRBJ2-5; D gene uncertain. The V gene lost 5 bases and the J gene lost 0 bases, with 13 bases spanning the gap. The germline V gene encodes CDR1 SGHAT and CDR2 FQNNGV. The CDR3 runs to 15 residues. The DNA of the CDR3 is TGTGCCAGCAGCCCGACTCGGGCCAACCAAGAGACCCAGTACTTC. It yields the protein CASSPTRANQETQYF. The full variable domain, its missing parts supplied by reference TRBV11-2 and TRBJ2-5, is EAGVAQSPRYKIIEKRQSVAFWCNPISGHATLYWYQQILGQGPKLLIQFQNNGVVDDSQLPKDRFSAERLKGVDSTLKIQPAKLEDSAVYLCASSPTRANQETQYFGPGTRLLVL.

This clonotype was seen a handful of times. This chain joins TRBV13 and TRBJ2-1; TRBD2 aligns across 8 bases. The CDR3 is 15 amino acids. After removal of 5 bases from V and 6 bases from J, the junction contained 9 bases not matched to a gene. CDR1 and CDR2 (germline): PRHDT, FYEKMQ (reference sequence). CDR3 coding DNA: TGTGCCAGCAGCCTACCCCCTGGGACTAGCAATGAGCAGTTCTTC. This sequence encodes CASSLPPGTSNEQFF.